This note documents a single TCR beta chain sequence. It lacks a known antigen. Base qualities are not at hand, and no much larger clone is one base apart. Counted from cysteine to phenylalanine, this CDR3 has 13 amino acids. Only CDR3 DNA is held: 39 bases, read in frame from base 1. According to the germline V gene, CDR1 reads SQVTM and CDR2 reads ANQGSEA. Unmatched junction bases come to 4, with V trimmed by 7 bases and J by 0 bases. The sample is drawn from a study of blood T cell repertoires in COVID-19 (dated by TCRdb to 2019 to 2021). As for the study more broadly: Collaborator samples came from the United States, Italy and Spain and covered acute and convalescent phases of COVID-19. The repertoires were released in a freely available public database meant as a resource for research on the immune response to SARS-CoV-2. Where HLA class I and class II types were available, the types were taken from metadata supplied by the sample provider, not from assay-based typing. The samples were drawn from two sources: the first 160 participants of the ongoing ImmuneRACE study, and 1,000 to 1,500 subjects contributed by 6 global collaborators. The prospective study material was composed of cDNA or gDNA derived from T cells, B-cell-depleted T cells, or PBMCs. Sample metadata almost always included a de-identified subject ID, COVID-19 status, age in years and sex. Subjects who had been exposed to COVID-19, were actively infected with it, or had recovered from it provided the deeply sampled blood TCRbeta repertoires that made up the dataset. The study at large found these results: Clinical and demographic metadata were provided uncurated, with the amount varying by source and participant.

TCRbeta CDR3 regions were amplified from genomic DNA using the immunoSEQ Assay, a bias-controlled multiplex PCR. In the authors' own workflow: The number of nucleated cells in each sample was estimated by amplification of reference gene primers within the assay. Sequence reads were collapsed and filtered to measure the absolute abundance of every unique TCRbeta CDR3 rearrangement. For each sample, productive Simpson clonality was calculated by taking the square root of Simpson's diversity index across productive rearrangements. The table comes from immuneACCESS by way of TCRdb, which keeps in-frame sequences with V and J called. Part of the clones is missing from these tables; in studies checked, under half for an unresolved V gene and the rest for unknown reasons. V and J calls and clone size follow that table, whereas D and trimming were derived from the DNA. For this sample there are about 160,000 clones; about 85% appear just once. The top ten hold 0.95% to 1.5% of the sample.

A second Seattle source provided samples from volunteer blood donors who had recovered from COVID-19. Each collaborating institution followed its own protocols to collect whole blood in K2EDTA tubes. For TCRbeta analysis, collaborators shipped samples in one of three forms: frozen whole blood, isolated PBMCs, or DNA extracted from either of those sample types. The rearrangement combines TRBV29-1 with TRBJ1-1; 8 central bases correspond to TRBD1. The sample taken for sequencing was peripheral blood. The TCR was taken from a man in his sixties who had recovered from COVID-19. The CDR3 reads as follows: CSAGQGMNTEAFF. The sequenced DNA: TGCAGCGCCGGACAGGGAATGAACACTGAAGCTTTCTTT.